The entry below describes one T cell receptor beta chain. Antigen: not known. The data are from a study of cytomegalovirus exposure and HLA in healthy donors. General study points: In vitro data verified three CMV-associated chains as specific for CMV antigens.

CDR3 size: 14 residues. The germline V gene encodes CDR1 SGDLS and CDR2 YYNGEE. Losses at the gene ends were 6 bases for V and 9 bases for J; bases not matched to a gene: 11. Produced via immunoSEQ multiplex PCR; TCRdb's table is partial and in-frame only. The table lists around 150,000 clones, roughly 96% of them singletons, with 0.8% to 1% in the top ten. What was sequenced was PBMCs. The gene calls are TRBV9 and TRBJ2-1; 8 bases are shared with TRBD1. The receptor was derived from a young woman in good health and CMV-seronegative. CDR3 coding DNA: TGTGCCAGCAACCCCTCGACAGGGGTAGGTGAGCAGTTCTTC. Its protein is CASNPSTGVGEQFF.